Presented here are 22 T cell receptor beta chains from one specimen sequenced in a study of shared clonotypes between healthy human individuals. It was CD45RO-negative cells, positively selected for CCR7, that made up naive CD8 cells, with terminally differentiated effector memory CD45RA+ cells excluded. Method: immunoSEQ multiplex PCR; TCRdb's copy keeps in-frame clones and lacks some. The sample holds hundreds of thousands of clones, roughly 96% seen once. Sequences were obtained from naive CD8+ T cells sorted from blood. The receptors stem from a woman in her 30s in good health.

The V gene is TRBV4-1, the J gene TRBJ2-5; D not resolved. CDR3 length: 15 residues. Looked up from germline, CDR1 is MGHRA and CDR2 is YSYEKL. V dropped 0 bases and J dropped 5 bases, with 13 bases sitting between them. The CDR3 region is CASSQDLGSIETQYF. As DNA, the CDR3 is TGCGCCAGCAGCCAAGATCTTGGTAGTATTGAGACCCAGTACTTC.

The CDR3 is CASSSRRAGELFF. The CDR3 DNA sequence: TGTGCCAGCAGCTCAAGACGGGCCGGGGAGCTGTTTTTT. The chain links TRBV11-2 to TRBJ2-2, with D unresolved. Germline V gene lookup returns CDR1 SGHAT and CDR2 FQNNGV. Trimming took off 4 bases at V and 6 bases at J, with 9 bases between the two ends. The CDR3 extends over 13 amino acids.

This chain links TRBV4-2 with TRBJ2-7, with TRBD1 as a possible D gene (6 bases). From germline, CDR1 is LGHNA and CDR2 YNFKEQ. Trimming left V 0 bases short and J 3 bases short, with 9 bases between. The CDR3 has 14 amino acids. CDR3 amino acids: CASSQDTGIYEQYF. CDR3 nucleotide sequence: TGTGCCAGCAGCCAAGACACAGGGATCTACGAGCAGTACTTC.

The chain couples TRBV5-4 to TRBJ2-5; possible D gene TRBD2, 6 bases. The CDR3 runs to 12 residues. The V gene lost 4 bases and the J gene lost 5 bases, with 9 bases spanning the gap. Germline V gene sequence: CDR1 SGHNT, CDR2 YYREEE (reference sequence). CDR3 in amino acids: CASSLGRETQYF. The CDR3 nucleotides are TGTGCCAGCAGCCTAGGGAGGGAGACCCAGTACTTC.

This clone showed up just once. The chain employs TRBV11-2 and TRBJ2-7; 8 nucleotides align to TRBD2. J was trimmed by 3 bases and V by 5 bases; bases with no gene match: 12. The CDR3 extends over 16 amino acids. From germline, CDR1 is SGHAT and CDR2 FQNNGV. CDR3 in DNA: TGTGCCAGCAGCGACAAGGGACTAGTGTCTTACTACGAGCAGTACTTC. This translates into CASSDKGLVSYYEQYF.

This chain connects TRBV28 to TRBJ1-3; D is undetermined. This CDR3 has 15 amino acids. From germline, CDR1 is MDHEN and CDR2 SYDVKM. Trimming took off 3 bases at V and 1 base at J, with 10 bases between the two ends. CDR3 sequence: CASSFNRGSGNTIYF. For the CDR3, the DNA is TGTGCCAGCAGTTTTAACAGAGGGTCTGGAAACACCATATATTTT.

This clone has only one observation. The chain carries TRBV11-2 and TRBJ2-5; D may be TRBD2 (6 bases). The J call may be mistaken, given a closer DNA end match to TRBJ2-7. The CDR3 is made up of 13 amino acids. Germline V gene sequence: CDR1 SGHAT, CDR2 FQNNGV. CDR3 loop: CASSAGSSYEQYF. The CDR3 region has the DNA TGTGCCAGCAGCGCCGGGAGCTCCTACGAGCAGTACTTC.

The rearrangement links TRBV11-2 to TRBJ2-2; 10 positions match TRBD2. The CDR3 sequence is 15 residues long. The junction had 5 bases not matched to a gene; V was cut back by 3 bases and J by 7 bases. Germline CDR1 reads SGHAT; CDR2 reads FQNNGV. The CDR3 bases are TGTGCCAGCAGCTTTCTAGCGGGAGTTGACGGGGAGCTGTTTTTT. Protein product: CASSFLAGVDGELFF. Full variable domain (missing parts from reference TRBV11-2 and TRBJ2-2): EAGVAQSPRYKIIEKRQSVAFWCNPISGHATLYWYQQILGQGPKLLIQFQNNGVVDDSQLPKDRFSAERLKGVDSTLKIQPAKLEDSAVYLCASSFLAGVDGELFFGEGSRLTVL.

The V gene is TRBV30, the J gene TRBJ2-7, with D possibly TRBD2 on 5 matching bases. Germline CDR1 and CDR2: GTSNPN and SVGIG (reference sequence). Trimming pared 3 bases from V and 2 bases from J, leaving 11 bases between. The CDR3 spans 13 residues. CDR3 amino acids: CAWRETGTYEQYF. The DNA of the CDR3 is TGTGCCTGGAGGGAGACGGGGACCTACGAGCAGTACTTC.

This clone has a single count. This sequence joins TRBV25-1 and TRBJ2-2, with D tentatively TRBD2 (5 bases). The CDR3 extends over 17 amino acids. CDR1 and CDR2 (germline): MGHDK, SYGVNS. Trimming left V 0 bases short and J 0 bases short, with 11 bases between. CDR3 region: CASSEYSAVANTGELFF. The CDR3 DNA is TGTGCCAGCAGTGAATATAGCGCGGTCGCGAACACCGGGGAGCTGTTTTTT.

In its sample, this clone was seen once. The CDR3: CASSLGSSGGIGYEQYF. In DNA form, the CDR3 reads TGTGCCAGCAGCTTAGGGTCCTCGGGGGGAATAGGCTACGAGCAGTACTTC. V is TRBV11-2 and J is TRBJ2-7, with 7 bases fitting TRBD2. Germline values: CDR1 SGHAT, CDR2 FQNNGV. This CDR3 comprises 17 residues. The V segment lost 1 base and the J segment 3 bases; nucleotides outside the gene matches: 12.

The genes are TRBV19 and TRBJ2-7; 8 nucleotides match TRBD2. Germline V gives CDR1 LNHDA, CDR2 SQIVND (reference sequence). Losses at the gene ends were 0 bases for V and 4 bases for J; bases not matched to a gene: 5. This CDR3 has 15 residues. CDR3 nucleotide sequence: TGTGCCAGTAGTATAGAAGCGGGAGTGGTATACGAGCAGTACTTC. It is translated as CASSIEAGVVYEQYF. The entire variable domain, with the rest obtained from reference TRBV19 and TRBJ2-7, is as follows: DGGITQSPKYLFRKEGQNVTLSCEQNLNHDAMYWYRQDPGQGLRLIYYSQIVNDFQKGDIAEGYSVSREKKESFPLTVTSAQKNPTAFYLCASSIEAGVVYEQYFGPGTRLTVT.

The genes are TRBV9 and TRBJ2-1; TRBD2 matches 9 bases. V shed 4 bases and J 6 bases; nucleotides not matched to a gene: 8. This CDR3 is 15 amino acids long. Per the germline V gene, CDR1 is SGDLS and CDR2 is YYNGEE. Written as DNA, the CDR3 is TGTGCCAGCAGCCGTAGCGGGAGTTTTGGCAATGAGCAGTTCTTC. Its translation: CASSRSGSFGNEQFF.

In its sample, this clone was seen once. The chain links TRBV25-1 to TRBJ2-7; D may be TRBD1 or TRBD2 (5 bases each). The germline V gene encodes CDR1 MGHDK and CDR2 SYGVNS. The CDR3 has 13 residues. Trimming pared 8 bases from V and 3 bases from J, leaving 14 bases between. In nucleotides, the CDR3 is TGTGCCAGCGGTGTGGGACGGCACTACGAGCAGTACTTC. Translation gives CASGVGRHYEQYF.

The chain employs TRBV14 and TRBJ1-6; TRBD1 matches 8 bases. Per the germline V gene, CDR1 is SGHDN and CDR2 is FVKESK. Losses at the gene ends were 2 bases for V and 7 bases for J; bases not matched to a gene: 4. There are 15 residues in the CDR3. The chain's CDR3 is CASSQYGQGNSPLHF. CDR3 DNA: TGTGCCAGCAGCCAATACGGACAGGGCAATTCACCCCTCCACTTT. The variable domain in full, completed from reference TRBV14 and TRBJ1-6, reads EAGVTQFPSHSVIEKGQTVTLRCDPISGHDNLYWYRRVMGKEIKFLLHFVKESKQDESGMPNNRFLAERTGGTYSTLKVQPAELEDSGVYFCASSQYGQGNSPLHFGNGTRLTVT.

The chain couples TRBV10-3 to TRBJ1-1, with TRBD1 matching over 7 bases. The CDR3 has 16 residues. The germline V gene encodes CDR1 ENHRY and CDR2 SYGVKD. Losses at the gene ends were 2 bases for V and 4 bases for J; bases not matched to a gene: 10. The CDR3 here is CAISEPGRGLGTEAFF. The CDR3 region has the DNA TGTGCCATCAGTGAGCCGGGGAGGGGGCTTGGCACTGAAGCTTTCTTT.

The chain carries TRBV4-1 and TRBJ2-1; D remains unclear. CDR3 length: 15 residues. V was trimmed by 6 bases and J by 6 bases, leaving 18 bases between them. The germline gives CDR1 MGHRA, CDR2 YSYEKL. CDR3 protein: CASREHRGYSNEQFF. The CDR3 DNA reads TGCGCCAGCAGAGAACACCGTGGCTATAGCAATGAGCAGTTCTTC.

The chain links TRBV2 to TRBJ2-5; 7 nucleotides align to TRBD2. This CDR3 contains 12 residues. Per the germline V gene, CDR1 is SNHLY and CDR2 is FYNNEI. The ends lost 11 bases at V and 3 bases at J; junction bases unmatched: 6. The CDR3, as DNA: TGTGCCTGTAGGCGGGAGAAAGAGACCCAGTACTTC. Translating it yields CACRREKETQYF.

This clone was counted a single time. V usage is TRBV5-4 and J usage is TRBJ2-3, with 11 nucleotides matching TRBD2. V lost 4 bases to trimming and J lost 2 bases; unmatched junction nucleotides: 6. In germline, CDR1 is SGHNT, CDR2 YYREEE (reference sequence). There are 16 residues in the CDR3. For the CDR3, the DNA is TGTGCCAGCAGCCTCGGGACTAGCGGTCCCACAGATACGCAGTATTTT. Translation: CASSLGTSGPTDTQYF.

CDR3 sequence: CASSLVPAAEWGYEQYF. CDR3 coding DNA: TGTGCCAGCAGCTTAGTTCCGGCCGCGGAGTGGGGCTACGAGCAGTACTTC. The chain recombines TRBV11-2 with TRBJ2-7; no definite D call. CDR3 length: 17 residues. With 1 base removed from V and 3 bases from J, the gap between germline ends came to 19 bases. CDR1 SGHAT and CDR2 FQNNGV come from the germline V gene.

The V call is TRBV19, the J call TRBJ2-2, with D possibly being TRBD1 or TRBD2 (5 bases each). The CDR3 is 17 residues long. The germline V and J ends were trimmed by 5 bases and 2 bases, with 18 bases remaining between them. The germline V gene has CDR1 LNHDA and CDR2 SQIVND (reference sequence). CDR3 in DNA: TGTGCCAGTAGTCCAGATCCGGGACGACTAAACACCGGGGAGCTGTTTTTT. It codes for CASSPDPGRLNTGELFF.

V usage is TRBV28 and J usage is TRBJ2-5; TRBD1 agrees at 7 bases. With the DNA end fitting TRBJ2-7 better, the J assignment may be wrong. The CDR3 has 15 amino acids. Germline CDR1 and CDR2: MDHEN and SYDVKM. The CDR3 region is CASSETGASSYEQYF. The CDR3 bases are TGTGCCAGCAGTGAAACAGGGGCTAGCTCCTACGAGCAGTACTTC.